Presented here are 21 T cell receptor beta chains from one specimen sequenced in a study of CXCR3-negative and CXCR3-positive naive CD8 T cells. Whole-study findings and limits: Naive cells that were CXCR3-positive had more hydrophobic TRB CDR3s (compared with CXCR3-negative naive cells).

Their cognate antigens are unknown. Researchers prepared the TRB cDNA libraries using 5' RACE with UMI labels. From its re-call of the 5' RACE reads, TCRdb lists each CDR3 protein once, without DNA. Recorded for this sample: 50,000 to 65,000 distinct CDR3 sequences. The sequencing sample was made of naive CXCR3+ CD8+ T cells from blood. The subset was: CD45RO-CCR7+CD27+CD95- naive CD8+ T cells expressing CXCR3 (TNR3+). These receptors were obtained from a human donor in good health. Some clones in this sample may be carry-over from other donors' samples.

V usage is TRBV20-1 and J usage is TRBJ1-1; the D call from TCRdb, TRBD1, cannot be confirmed without DNA. Germline loops: CDR1 DFQATT, CDR2 SNEGSKA (reference sequence). The CDR3 contains 14 residues. The CDR3 reads CSARVPGKNTEAFF.

This sequence joins TRBV7-8 and TRBJ2-1; the TCRdb D gene call, TRBD1, has no DNA to confirm it. The germline V gene has CDR1 SGHVS and CDR2 FQNEAQ. There are 13 residues in the CDR3. Here the CDR3 reads CASSPPAYNEQFF. Full variable domain (rest looked up from reference TRBV7-8 and TRBJ2-1): GAGVSQSPRYKVAKRGQDVALRCDPISGHVSLFWYQQALGQGPEFLTYFQNEAQLDKSGLPSDRFFAERPEGSVSTLKIQRTQQEDSAVYLCASSPPAYNEQFFGPGTRLTVL.

CDR3 in amino acids: CSAGTGNLEQYF. The V gene is TRBV29-1, the J gene TRBJ2-7; the TCRdb D gene call, TRBD1, has no DNA to confirm it. The CDR3 spans 12 residues. Germline values: CDR1 SQVTM, CDR2 ANQGSEA.

This sequence joins TRBV28 and TRBJ2-7; TCRdb's D call, TRBD2, is unchecked because there is no DNA. CDR3 size: 16 residues. Germline assignment: CDR1 MDHEN and CDR2 SYDVKM. This CDR3 reads CASSSAYRLRGYEQYF. The whole variable domain, filled in from reference TRBV28 and TRBJ2-7, reads DVKVTQSSRYLVKRTGEKVFLECVQDMDHENMFWYRQDPGLGLRLIYFSYDVKMKEKGDIPEGYSVSREKKERFSLILESASTNQTSMYLCASSSAYRLRGYEQYFGPGTRLTVT.

The gene calls are TRBV20-1 and TRBJ2-3; TCRdb reports TRBD2, a call that lacks DNA to check it against. The CDR3 has 16 residues. Germline V lookup: CDR1 DFQATT, CDR2 SNEGSKA (reference sequence). CDR3 amino acids: CSARSGTSGRADTQYF.

The chain carries TRBV12-3 or TRBV12-4 and TRBJ1-2; TCRdb selects TRBD1, and the lack of DNA leaves this call unchecked. The CDR3 consists of 14 residues. The CDR3 is CASRGDSTAYGYTF.

V usage is TRBV3-1 and J usage is TRBJ1-5; TCRdb selects TRBD1, and the lack of DNA leaves this call unchecked. The CDR3 covers 14 residues. The germline CDR1 and CDR2 sequences are LGHDT and YNNKEL (reference sequence). CDR3 amino acids: CASSQTTGNQPQHF.

The chain links TRBV10-2 to TRBJ2-7. Germline values: CDR1 WSHSY, CDR2 SAAADI. This CDR3 is 14 amino acids long. CDR3 loop: CASSELNSNYEQYF.

This chain connects TRBV7-3 to TRBJ2-1; TCRdb outputs TRBD2, but without DNA this stays unchecked. Per the germline V gene, CDR1 is SGHTA and CDR2 is FQGTGA. This CDR3 has 15 amino acids. This chain's CDR3 is CASSLRGGSNNEQFF.

The J gene is TRBJ2-5, the V gene TRBV7-9; lacking DNA, the TRBD1 call made by TCRdb goes unchecked. Germline values: CDR1 SEHNR, CDR2 FQNEAQ (reference sequence). The CDR3 is made up of 15 amino acids. The CDR3 region is CASSLASPPQETQYF. Full variable domain (outside the CDR3, taken from reference TRBV7-9 and TRBJ2-5): DTGVSQNPRHKITKRGQNVTFRCDPISEHNRLYWYRQTLGQGPEFLTYFQNEAQLEKSRLLSDRFSAERPKGSFSTLEIQRTEQGDSAMYLCASSLASPPQETQYFGPGTRLLVL.

The genes are TRBV6-5 and TRBJ2-1; TCRdb's D call, TRBD2, is unchecked because there is no DNA. Germline loops: CDR1 MNHEY, CDR2 SVGAGI. The CDR3 is made up of 16 amino acids. CDR3 sequence: CASRILAGGLLDEQFF.

The chain combines TRBV7-9 with TRBJ1-3; TCRdb returns TRBD1, unconfirmable since there is no DNA. From germline, CDR1 is SEHNR and CDR2 FQNEAQ (reference sequence). There are 11 residues in the CDR3. This chain's CDR3 is CASNNQPLLPF. Complete variable domain (other parts from reference TRBV7-9 and TRBJ1-3): DTGVSQNPRHKITKRGQNVTFRCDPISEHNRLYWYRQTLGQGPEFLTYFQNEAQLEKSRLLSDRFSAERPKGSFSTLEIQRTEQGDSAMYLCASNNQPLLPFGEGSWLTVV.

The chain links TRBV6-2 or TRBV6-3 to TRBJ2-1; TCRdb calls TRBD1, which cannot be checked without DNA. Germline-derived CDR1 and CDR2 are MNHEY and SVGEGT. The CDR3 sequence is 16 residues long. The CDR3 loop reads CASSPRGQGGYNEQFF.

This sequence joins TRBV12-3 or TRBV12-4 and TRBJ2-1; the TCRdb call, TRBD1, lacks DNA for checking. The CDR3 has 12 amino acids. CDR3: CASSLVGHEQFF.

This sequence joins TRBV28 and TRBJ2-5; the TCRdb D gene call, TRBD1, has no DNA to confirm it. The CDR3 spans 14 residues. The germline V gene has CDR1 MDHEN and CDR2 SYDVKM. CDR3 region: CASSPGQGRETQYF. The full variable domain, with the rest looked up from reference TRBV28 and TRBJ2-5, is DVKVTQSSRYLVKRTGEKVFLECVQDMDHENMFWYRQDPGLGLRLIYFSYDVKMKEKGDIPEGYSVSREKKERFSLILESASTNQTSMYLCASSPGQGRETQYFGPGTRLLVL.

The CDR3 loop is CASSPGQGLSYNSPLHF. The V gene is TRBV7-6, the J gene TRBJ1-6; the TRBD1 assignment by TCRdb is unverifiable without DNA. Germline V gene data show CDR1 as SGHVS and CDR2 as FNYEAQ. The CDR3 covers 17 residues.

V gene TRBV15 combines with J gene TRBJ2-2. Germline lookup yields CDR1 LNHNV and CDR2 YYDKDF (reference sequence). The CDR3 runs to 13 residues. This chain's CDR3 is CATSNLVSGELFF.

V usage is TRBV6-2 or TRBV6-3 and J usage is TRBJ1-5; the D call from TCRdb, TRBD1, cannot be confirmed without DNA. Germline V gene lookup returns CDR1 MNHEY and CDR2 SVGEGT. The CDR3 consists of 18 residues. Here the CDR3 reads CASSYSGQGFYSNQPQQF.

J is TRBJ2-1 and V is TRBV27; without DNA, the TCRdb call of TRBD1 cannot be checked. The CDR3 has 16 residues. Germline values: CDR1 MNHEY, CDR2 SMNVEV (reference sequence). The CDR3 is CASSWAGTGGYNEQFF.

The chain links TRBV7-9 to TRBJ2-7; the D call from TCRdb, TRBD1, cannot be confirmed without DNA. The CDR3 sequence is 16 residues long. Germline V gene data show CDR1 as SEHNR and CDR2 as FQNEAQ (reference sequence). The CDR3 is CASSLVGDGQAGEQYF. Full variable domain (outside the CDR3, taken from reference TRBV7-9 and TRBJ2-7): DTGVSQNPRHKITKRGQNVTFRCDPISEHNRLYWYRQTLGQGPEFLTYFQNEAQLEKSRLLSDRFSAERPKGSFSTLEIQRTEQGDSAMYLCASSLVGDGQAGEQYFGPGTRLTVT.

The chain employs TRBV4-2 and TRBJ2-5; the D gene TCRdb calls, TRBD2, cannot be checked with no DNA. CDR3 length: 14 residues. Germline V gives CDR1 LGHNA, CDR2 YNFKEQ. CDR3 protein: CASSQGLVVETQYF.